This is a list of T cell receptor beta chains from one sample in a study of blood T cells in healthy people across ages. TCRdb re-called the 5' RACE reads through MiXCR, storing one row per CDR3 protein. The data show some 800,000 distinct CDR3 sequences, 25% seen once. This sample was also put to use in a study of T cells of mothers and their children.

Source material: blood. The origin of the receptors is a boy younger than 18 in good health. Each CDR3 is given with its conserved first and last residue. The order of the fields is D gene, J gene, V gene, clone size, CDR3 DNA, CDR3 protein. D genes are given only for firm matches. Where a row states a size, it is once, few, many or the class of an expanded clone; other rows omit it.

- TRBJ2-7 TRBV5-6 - TGTGCCAGCAGCTCCCTTGGGGCCTCCCCGAACCACGAGCAGTACTTC CASSSLGASPNHEQYF
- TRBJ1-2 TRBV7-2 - TGTGCCAGCGGCTCTTTTGGGGGGTACTATGGCTACACCTTC CASGSFGGYYGYTF
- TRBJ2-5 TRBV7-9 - TGTGCCAGCAGCCTACGGACAGATATAAGAAAAGAGACCCAGTACTTC CASSLRTDIRKETQYF
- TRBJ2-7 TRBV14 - TGTGCCAGCAGCCGGGCAGGCCTCACCTACGAGCAGTACTTC CASSRAGLTYEQYF
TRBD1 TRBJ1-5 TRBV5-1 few TGCGCCAGCAGCTACTCCGGGACAGGGGATCAGCCCCAGCATTTT CASSYSGTGDQPQHF
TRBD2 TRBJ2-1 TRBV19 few TGTGCCAGTAGTATAGATACGGGGGGGCCGAGGGATGAGCAGTTCTTC CASSIDTGGPRDEQFF
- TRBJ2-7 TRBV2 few TGTGCCAGCAGTGGGGACTCAAACTACGAGCAGTACTTC CASSGDSNYEQYF
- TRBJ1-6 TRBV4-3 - TGCGCCAGCAGCCAAGGTAGCGGAGGGAGTTCACCCCTCCACTTT CASSQGSGGSSPLHF
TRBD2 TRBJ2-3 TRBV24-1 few TGTGCCACCAGTGTCCGGACTAGCGGGCCGCACGGGGATACGCAGTATTTT CATSVRTSGPHGDTQYF
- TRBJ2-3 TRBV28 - TGTGCCAGCACCGAGATTCTTCGGGAAACGCAGTATTTT CASTEILRETQYF
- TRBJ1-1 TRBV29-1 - TGCAGCGTTGCCAACACTGAAGCTTTCTTT CSVANTEAFF
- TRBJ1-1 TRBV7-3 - TGTGCCAGCAGCTCCGACCTAGGAACTGAAGCTTTCTTT CASSSDLGTEAFF
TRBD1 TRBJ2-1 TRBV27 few TGTGCCGCGGGACAGGGGGTCTACAATGAGCAGTTCTTC CAAGQGVYNEQFF
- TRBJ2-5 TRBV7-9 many TGTGCCAGCAGCTTAGATCTGGTTTGGGAGACCCAGTACTTC CASSLDLVWETQYF
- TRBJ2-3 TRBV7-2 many TGTGCCAGCAGCTACCGGGACCACCTACTCACAGATACGCAGTATTTT CASSYRDHLLTDTQYF
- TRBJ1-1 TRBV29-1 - TGCAGCGTTGGGGCTAGGATGGCCGCGGGGAAGAACACTGAAGCTTTCTTT CSVGARMAAGKNTEAFF
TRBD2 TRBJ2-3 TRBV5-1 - TGCGCCAGCAGTTTGGGGGGACTACCTTCCACAGATACGCAGTATTTT CASSLGGLPSTDTQYF
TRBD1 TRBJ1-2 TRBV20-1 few TGCAGTTCCAAGGGACAGACAGTTGGCGGCTACACCTTC CSSKGQTVGGYTF
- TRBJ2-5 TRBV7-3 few TGTGCCAGCAGCAAAGGGGGGGGGCTGGGACAAGAGACCCAGTACTTC CASSKGGGLGQETQYF
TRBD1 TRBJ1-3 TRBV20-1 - TGCAGTGCTAGAGATCCCCTCTACAGGGGGTCTCGGGACACCATATATTTT CSARDPLYRGSRDTIYF
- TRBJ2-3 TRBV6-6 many TGTGCCAGCAGTTATTTAGCGGTCCCAAAGGTAGATACGCAGTATTTT CASSYLAVPKVDTQYF
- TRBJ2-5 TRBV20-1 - TGCAGTGCTAGAGATTCGGGTCCGAAGACCCAGTACTTC CSARDSGPKTQYF
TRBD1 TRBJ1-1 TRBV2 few TGTGCCGGCAGGGGGGGACGGATGAACACTGAAGCTTTCTTT CAGRGGRMNTEAFF
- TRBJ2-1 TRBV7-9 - TGTGCCAGCAGCTTAATGCAGGGTCGAAGTGAGCAGTTCTTC CASSLMQGRSEQFF
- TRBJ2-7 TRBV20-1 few TGCAGTGCTAGAGATATCGGACTGGCCTCCTACGAGCAGTACTTC CSARDIGLASYEQYF
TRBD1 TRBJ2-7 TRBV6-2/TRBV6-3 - TGTGCCAGCAGCCCGGGACAGGGTGGCTCCTACGAGCAGCACTTC CASSPGQGGSYEQHF
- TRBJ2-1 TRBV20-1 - TGCAGTGCTAGTCCTCCTCGGGGCCCCAGCTCCTACAATGAGCAGTTCTTC CSASPPRGPSSYNEQFF
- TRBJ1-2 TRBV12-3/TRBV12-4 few TGTGCCAGCAGTACCCTACAGGGAGGCTACACCTTC CASSTLQGGYTF
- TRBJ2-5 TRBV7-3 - TGTGCCAGCACCGGTCCGGCTTCAAGAGAGACCCAGTACTTC CASTGPASRETQYF
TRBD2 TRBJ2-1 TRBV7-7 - TGTGCTAGCAGCTTTACGGCGGGGGACAATGAGCAGTTCTTC CASSFTAGDNEQFF
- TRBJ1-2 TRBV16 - TGTGCCAGCAGCCCCCCCCAGGGTGGGGACTATGGCTACACCTTC CASSPPQGGDYGYTF
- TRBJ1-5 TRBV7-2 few TGCGCCAGCAGCTTAGGGCCGGACGGCAATCAGCCCCAGCATTTT CASSLGPDGNQPQHF
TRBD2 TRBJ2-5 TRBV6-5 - TGTGCCAGCAGCACTAGCGGAGCGATCCACTTC CASSTSGAIHF
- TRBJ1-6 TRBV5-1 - TGCGCCAGCAGCTTGGATTGGGGGAGCTCCTATAATTCACCCCTCCACTTT CASSLDWGSSYNSPLHF
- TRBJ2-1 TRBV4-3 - TGCGCCAGCAGCCACCCCTCTGCGAGAGAGCAGTTCTTC CASSHPSAREQFF
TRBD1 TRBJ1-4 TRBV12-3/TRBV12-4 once TGTGCCAGCAGGAACACGCCGGGACAGGGAGATGAAAAACTGTTTTTT CASRNTPGQGDEKLFF
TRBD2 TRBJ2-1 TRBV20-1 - TGCAGTGCTAGAGATCCCAGAGCGGGAGGAGGCGACAATGAGCAGTTCTTC CSARDPRAGGGDNEQFF
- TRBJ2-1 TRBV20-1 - TGCAGTGCTAAGCCTTTGGGGGGCAATGAGCAGTTCTTC CSAKPLGGNEQFF
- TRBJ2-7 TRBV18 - TGTGCCAGCTCACCGCCTCGGGGCACCTACGAGCAGTACTTC CASSPPRGTYEQYF
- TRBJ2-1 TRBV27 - TGTGCCAGCAGTTTAACCGGGACTCAATACAATGAGCAGTTCTTC CASSLTGTQYNEQFF
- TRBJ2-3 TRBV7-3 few TGTGCCAGCAGCTTAACGTGGGGGGCCGCAGATACGCAGTATTTT CASSLTWGAADTQYF